What follows is one T cell receptor (beta chain) and its context. Its antigen remains unidentified. Other nucleotide sequences from this sample produce the same CDR3. 150 to 250 ng DNA, approximately 31,000 T cell genomes, went into each sorted-subset replicate PCR. Generated by immunoSEQ multiplex PCR, the TCRdb table keeps only in-frame clones and is missing some. The sample shows some 2.1 million clones, about 95% of them seen only once. The data stem from a study of shared clonotypes between healthy human individuals. On the study more broadly: CD4 naive and CD4 memory each took three plates per donor, while CD8 naive took two and CD8 memory one.

The naive CD8 subset, CD45RO-negative cells positively selected for CCR7, excluded terminally differentiated effector memory CD45RA+ cells. Overall study findings and caveats: Larger estimated richness was generally seen in naive subsets than in memory subsets.

This clonotype was sampled from a man aged 18 to 35 in good health. The sample taken for sequencing was naive CD8+ T cells sorted from blood.

CDR3 protein: CAWSSPGYPIYF. The CDR3 DNA is TGTGCCTGGAGTTCCCCTGGTTATCCCATATATTTT. V usage is TRBV30 and J usage is TRBJ1-3; D not certain. CDR3 length: 12 amino acids. Per germline, CDR1 GTSNPN and CDR2 SVGIG (reference sequence). The germline V and J ends were trimmed by 2 bases and 11 bases, with 13 bases remaining between them. The complete variable domain, with remaining parts taken from reference TRBV30 and TRBJ1-3, reads SQTIHQWPATLVQPVGSPLSLECTVEGTSNPNLYWYRQAAGRGLQLLFYSVGIGQISSEVPQNLSASRPQDRQFILSSKKLLLSDSGFYLCAWSSPGYPIYFGEGSWLTVV.